This T cell receptor beta chain was found in a study of blood T cell repertoires in COVID-19. Allocation to cohorts depended on clinical history reported by the participants. The J segment lost 7 bases and the V segment lost 1 base, leaving 3 bases of the junction unmatched. This CDR3 has 13 amino acids. CDR1 is SGHTA, CDR2 FQGNSA, per germline. Assay: immunoSEQ multiplex PCR; the TCRdb copy retains only in-frame clones and omits some. The sample has approximately 180,000 clones, 75% to 90% seen once; the top ten hold under 3%. The chain recombines TRBV7-2 with TRBJ2-7, with 8 bases fitting TRBD1. The specimen was PBMCs or T cells enriched from blood (not recorded which). This receptor was taken from a woman aged 40 to 50 with acute COVID-19. The CDR3 spells CASSLGTGSEQYF. CDR3 coding DNA: TGTGCCAGCAGCTTAGGGACAGGGTCGGAGCAGTACTTC.